This paragraph reports one T cell receptor (beta chain). The CDR3 has 13 amino acids. V was pared by 3 bases and J by 8 bases, with 4 bases of the junction left unmatched. CDR1 and CDR2 from the germline V gene are MGHRA and YSYEKL. Libraries were prepared by immunoSEQ multiplex PCR; TCRdb keeps only in-frame clonotypes and omits some of them. The sample has 28,000 or so clones; roughly 86% are singletons. The sample is drawn from a study of T cell changes during pregnancy in multiple sclerosis. The chain recombines TRBV4-1 with TRBJ2-1, with 7 bases that match TRBD2. This TCR came from a female donor with multiple sclerosis, enrolled in a pregnancy study. The sequenced sample was CD8+ T cells from peripheral blood mononuclear cells, obtained in the second trimester of pregnancy. For the CDR3, the DNA is TGCGCCAGCAGCCACGGGGGGAGTCATGAGCAGTTCTTC. Its translation: CASSHGGSHEQFF.